This entry lists 4 T cell receptor beta chains sequenced from one sample in a study of T cells after yellow fever vaccination. TCRdb reprocessed the 5' RACE reads with MiXCR, giving one entry per CDR3 protein. The sample includes some 320,000 distinct CDR3 sequences, around 11% of them seen just once. The sample here was CD4+ T cells sorted from PBMCs, taken 45 days after the yellow fever booster vaccination. The receptors originated from a man younger than 35 who received the YFV17D yellow fever vaccine.

This clonotype turned up a few times. The chain is built from TRBV20-1 and TRBJ1-1, with 7 positions matching TRBD1. Germline CDR1 DFQATT, CDR2 SNEGSKA (reference sequence). This CDR3 has 15 residues. V lost 3 bases and J lost 0; bases outside the gene matches: 7. CDR3: CSASRGGRLNTEAFF. CDR3 sequence (DNA): TGCAGTGCTAGCAGGGGGGGCAGGTTGAACACTGAAGCTTTCTTT.

This clonotype was seen ten or more times. This sequence joins TRBV7-9 and TRBJ2-7, with D possibly matching TRBD2 (5 bases). CDR1 is SEHNR and CDR2 is FQNEAQ in the germline V gene (reference sequence). This CDR3 contains 12 residues. V shed 2 bases and J shed 7 bases, with 9 bases lying between them. CDR3 nucleotide sequence: TGTGCCAGCAGCTTATCCTCGGGGGAGCAGTACTTC. Translation: CASSLSSGEQYF. The full variable domain, with the rest looked up from reference TRBV7-9 and TRBJ2-7, is DTGVSQNPRHKITKRGQNVTFRCDPISEHNRLYWYRQTLGQGPEFLTYFQNEAQLEKSRLLSDRFSAERPKGSFSTLEIQRTEQGDSAMYLCASSLSSGEQYFGPGTRLTVT.

The chain joins TRBV13 to TRBJ2-3; 9 bases match TRBD2. V lost 0 bases to trimming and J lost 2 bases; unmatched junction nucleotides: 6. CDR1 and CDR2 (germline): PRHDT, FYEKMQ (reference sequence). The CDR3 runs 17 residues. CDR3 nucleotides: TGTGCCAGCAGCTTAGGGCGGAGCGGGGGGACCACAGATACGCAGTATTTT. This codes for CASSLGRSGGTTDTQYF.

This clonotype occurred many times. The junction shows a germline mismatch at one end, possibly a read error. The chain couples TRBV5-1 to TRBJ2-1; 8 nucleotides line up with TRBD2. Germline CDR1 and CDR2: SGHRS and YFSETQ. The CDR3 is 15 amino acids. For the CDR3, the DNA is TGCGCCAGCAGCTTGGTCGCGGGGGGCTACGATGAGCAGTTCTTC. This sequence encodes CASSLVAGGYDEQFF.